This entry lists 22 T cell receptor beta chains sequenced from one sample in a study of blood T cell repertoires in COVID-19. Assay: immunoSEQ multiplex PCR; the TCRdb copy retains only in-frame clones and omits some. Of fewer than 350,000 clones in the sample, over 75% were seen once. The sequenced sample was PBMCs or T cells enriched from blood (not recorded which). All receptors come from a woman aged 40 to 55 who had recovered from COVID-19.

As to this clone: One junction end does not reproduce the germline sequence, and a read error may be involved. This chain links TRBV2 with TRBJ1-1, with a possible D match to TRBD1 (6 bases). Per the germline V gene, CDR1 is SNHLY and CDR2 is FYNNEI. The CDR3 consists of 12 residues. The CDR3 DNA reads TGTGCCAGCAGCAACGCCGCTCTGGACAGCCCCTTT. Its translation is CASSNAALDSPF.

Only one count was recorded for this clone. Other DNA sequences in the same sample also yield this CDR3. V usage is TRBV3-1 (or the pseudogene TRBV3-2) and J usage is TRBJ1-1, with a weak D call TRBD1 (6 bases). This CDR3 contains 14 residues. The V and J ends lost 2 bases and 0 bases respectively, with 7 bases between them. Germline V gene lookup returns CDR1 LGHDT and CDR2 YNNKEL (reference sequence). CDR3 coding DNA: TGTGCCAGCAGCCAAACAGGGTTGAACACTGAAGCTTTCTTT. Protein sequence: CASSQTGLNTEAFF.

The gene calls are TRBV6-6 and TRBJ2-2, with 7 positions matching TRBD2. Germline V CDR1 and CDR2: MNHNY, SVGAGI (reference sequence). CDR3 length: 15 amino acids. The trim removed 4 bases at V and 0 bases at J, leaving 2 bases unmatched. Written as DNA, the CDR3 is TGTGCCAGCAGTTGGGACTACCCGAACACCGGGGAGCTGTTTTTT. Its translation is CASSWDYPNTGELFF.

The rearrangement uses TRBV11-3 and TRBJ1-2, with 8 bases matching TRBD1. Germline CDR1 SGHNT, CDR2 YENEEA. CDR3 length equals 14 residues. The trim removed 5 bases at V and 6 bases at J, leaving 8 bases unmatched. The CDR3 region has the DNA TGTGCCAGCAGCCCTCGGACAGGGAGGGATGGCTACACCTTC. Its translation: CASSPRTGRDGYTF.

The chain carries TRBV5-1 and TRBJ2-2, with 8 bases lining up with TRBD1. Germline-derived CDR1 and CDR2 are SGHRS and YFSETQ. This CDR3 has 15 amino acids. The junction had 1 base not matched to a gene; V was cut back by 0 bases and J by 3 bases. The CDR3 DNA is TGCGCCAGCAGCTTGGTGGGACAGGACACCGGGGAGCTGTTTTTT. Translated: CASSLVGQDTGELFF.

The rearrangement links TRBV18 to TRBJ2-3, with 7 positions matching TRBD2. The CDR3 runs to 16 residues. CDR1 KGHSH and CDR2 LQKENI come from the germline V gene. V lost 3 bases and J lost 3; bases outside the gene matches: 9. CDR3 coding DNA: TGTGCCAGCTCACCCCTGAGTGGGGGAGGGACAGATACGCAGTATTTT. Amino acids: CASSPLSGGGTDTQYF.

This clone was seen just once. The chain employs TRBV23-1 and TRBJ2-3, with D possibly TRBD1 on 5 matching bases. TRBV23-1 is filed as an ORF, its function uncertain. The V gene lost 1 base and the J gene lost 3 bases, with 17 bases spanning the gap. The length of the CDR3 is 17 residues. The CDR3 loop reads CASSQCVRADGTDTQYF. The CDR3 DNA sequence: TGCGCCAGCAGTCAATGTGTCAGGGCGGATGGGACAGATACGCAGTATTTT.

CDR3 loop: CASSRTLSGGGEQYF. In nucleotides, the CDR3 is TGTGCCAGCAGCAGAACACTTAGCGGGGGGGGCGAGCAGTACTTC. J is TRBJ2-7 and V is TRBV5-4, with TRBD2 identical over 11 bases. From germline, CDR1 is SGHNT and CDR2 YYREEE (reference sequence). The CDR3 has 15 residues. V gave up 4 bases and J gave up 6 bases; unmatched junction bases: 9.

V gene TRBV10-2 combines with J gene TRBJ2-3; a possible D gene is TRBD1 (6 bases). V lost 4 bases and J lost 4, with 21 bases in between. Germline V CDR1 and CDR2: WSHSY, SAAADI. This CDR3 region has 17 residues. The CDR3 nucleotides read TGCGCCAGCAGTGGAAGGACAGTTCGTATCGATCCAGATACGCAGTATTTT. This encodes CASSGRTVRIDPDTQYF.

The rearrangement joins TRBV6-2 or TRBV6-3 to TRBJ2-5; TRBD2 aligns across 13 bases. Per the germline V gene, CDR1 is MNHEY and CDR2 is SVGEGT. The CDR3 is 15 residues long. With V trimmed by 5 bases and J by 3 bases, 3 bases remained unmatched. The CDR3 region has the DNA TGTGCCAGCAGTCCGGGACTAGCGGGGAAAGAGACCCAGTACTTC. It codes for CASSPGLAGKETQYF.

This chain links TRBV2 with TRBJ2-5; 9 nucleotides match TRBD1. V lost 5 bases and J lost 2; bases outside the gene matches: 6. The V gene's germline CDR1 is SNHLY and CDR2 FYNNEI. The length of the CDR3 is 15 residues. DNA of the CDR3: TGTGCCAGCAGTCGAAGGACAGGGGAACAAGAGACCCAGTACTTC. Its protein is CASSRRTGEQETQYF. Full variable domain (missing parts from reference TRBV2 and TRBJ2-5): EPEVTQTPSHQVTQMGQEVILRCVPISNHLYFYWYRQILGQKVEFLVSFYNNEISEKSEIFDDQFSVERPDGSNFTLKIRSTKLEDSAMYFCASSRRTGEQETQYFGPGTRLLVL.

This rearrangement joins TRBV19 to TRBJ2-2, with 10 bases lining up with TRBD2. The CDR3 runs to 13 residues. V lost 9 bases to trimming and J lost 6 bases; unmatched junction nucleotides: 4. CDR1 LNHDA and CDR2 SQIVND come from the germline V gene (reference sequence). In DNA, the CDR3 is TGTGCCAGCAGAGCGGGAGGGCCCGGGGAGCTGTTTTTT. As protein: CASRAGGPGELFF. The whole variable domain, remainder taken from reference TRBV19 and TRBJ2-2, is DGGITQSPKYLFRKEGQNVTLSCEQNLNHDAMYWYRQDPGQGLRLIYYSQIVNDFQKGDIAEGYSVSREKKESFPLTVTSAQKNPTAFYLCASRAGGPGELFFGEGSRLTVL.

The rearrangement joins TRBV18 to TRBJ1-1; D unclear. This CDR3 contains 15 residues. Germline assignment: CDR1 KGHSH and CDR2 LQKENI. V gave up 3 bases and J gave up 0 bases, with 11 bases separating them. For the CDR3, the DNA is TGTGCCAGCTCACCGACTCGTCTATTGAACACTGAAGCTTTCTTT. The encoded protein is CASSPTRLLNTEAFF.

V usage is TRBV7-9 and J usage is TRBJ2-1; D uncertain. Trimming took 5 bases from V and 0 from J, leaving 17 bases between them. CDR1 and CDR2 (germline): SEHNR, FQNEAQ (reference sequence). This CDR3 has 17 residues. CDR3: CASSPPRVLSSYNEQFF. The CDR3 bases are TGTGCCAGCAGCCCTCCGCGAGTGTTAAGCTCCTACAATGAGCAGTTCTTC.

The V gene is TRBV3-1 (or the pseudogene TRBV3-2), the J gene TRBJ1-1, with TRBD1 as a possible D gene (6 bases). The CDR3 is made up of 15 amino acids. The ends were cut back, 7 bases at V and 1 base at J, with 16 bases in the middle. Germline V gene lookup returns CDR1 LGHDT and CDR2 YNNKEL (reference sequence). This CDR3 is CASTLAGGGNTEAFF. The DNA of the CDR3 is TGTGCCAGCACCCTGGCGGGAGGGGGGAACACTGAAGCTTTCTTT.

This chain links TRBV30 with TRBJ2-7; D remains unclear. The germline V gene has CDR1 GTSNPN and CDR2 SVGIG (reference sequence). The CDR3 has 11 amino acids. The germline V and J ends were trimmed by 5 bases and 4 bases, with 9 bases remaining between them. CDR3 DNA: TGTGCCTGGGGCGCGTTATACGAGCAGTACTTC. Encoded protein: CAWGALYEQYF.

The chain couples TRBV7-2 to TRBJ2-3, with TRBD2 identical over 14 bases. The germline CDR1 and CDR2 sequences are SGHTA and FQGNSA. V was pared by 6 bases and J by 6 bases, with 11 bases of the junction left unmatched. CDR3 length equals 17 residues. The CDR3 loop reads CASSFTGLAGVTDTQYF. In DNA form, the CDR3 reads TGTGCCAGCAGTTTTACGGGACTAGCGGGAGTTACGGATACGCAGTATTTT.

V gene TRBV6-5 combines with J gene TRBJ1-4; D may be TRBD1 (5 bases). The ends were cut back, 4 bases at V and 11 bases at J, with 20 bases in the middle. Germline CDR1 MNHEY, CDR2 SVGAGI. The CDR3 has 15 residues. Here the CDR3 reads CASSSLGLPGLKLFF. In nucleotides, the CDR3 is TGTGCCAGCAGTTCCCTTGGCCTTCCGGGACTCAAACTGTTTTTT.

The rearrangement joins TRBV11-3 to TRBJ2-5, with a possible D match to TRBD1 (6 bases). Germline CDR1 and CDR2: SGHNT and YENEEA. The CDR3 is 15 residues long. The V and J ends lost 1 base and 4 bases respectively, with 13 bases between them. CDR3 DNA sequence: TGTGCCAGCAGCTTAGCGGACAGAGTGACAGAGACCCAGTACTTC. Translating gives CASSLADRVTETQYF.

This clone was counted only a few times. The V and J genes are TRBV28 and TRBJ2-1; TRBD2 is a possible D gene (5 bases). Germline V gene data show CDR1 as MDHEN and CDR2 as SYDVKM. The CDR3 runs to 15 residues. Trimming took 5 bases from V and 7 from J, leaving 18 bases between them. CDR3 in amino acids: CASSQAQDFENEQFF. The DNA for the CDR3 is TGTGCCAGCAGTCAAGCCCAGGACTTTGAAAATGAGCAGTTCTTC. The full variable domain, its missing parts supplied by reference TRBV28 and TRBJ2-1, is DVKVTQSSRYLVKRTGEKVFLECVQDMDHENMFWYRQDPGLGLRLIYFSYDVKMKEKGDIPEGYSVSREKKERFSLILESASTNQTSMYLCASSQAQDFENEQFFGPGTRLTVL.

The genes are TRBV30 and TRBJ2-2; the match to TRBD2 covers 7 bases. CDR3 length equals 15 residues. With 8 bases clipped from V and 4 bases from J, the junction kept 13 bases outside the gene matches. Germline V lookup: CDR1 GTSNPN, CDR2 SVGIG (reference sequence). The CDR3 DNA follows: TGTGCCCAAAACACGCCGACGGGGGGCACCGGGGAGCTGTTTTTT. Protein: CAQNTPTGGTGELFF.

This sequence joins TRBV7-2 and TRBJ2-3, with D perhaps TRBD2 (5 bases). V dropped 1 base and J dropped 6 bases, with 8 bases sitting between them. The CDR3 has 13 residues. The germline gives CDR1 SGHTA, CDR2 FQGNSA. CDR3: CASSLGRGDTQYF. In nucleotides, the CDR3 is TGTGCCAGCAGCTTAGGTCGCGGGGATACGCAGTATTTT.